This T cell receptor beta chain was sequenced in a study of blood T cell repertoires in COVID-19. Study-wide background: COVID-19 samples collected from the United States, Italy and Spain covered acute and convalescent phases. PBMCs, B-cell-depleted T cells, or T cells provided the cDNA or gDNA that made up the material.

Per the authors' pipeline: By means of reference gene primer amplification, nucleated cell counts were estimated. Here immunoSEQ multiplex PCR was the method, and the copy in TCRdb shows in-frame clones only, minus some. The V and J calls and clone size come from that table; D and trimming were worked out from the DNA. The table includes roughly 210,000 clones, 88% detected once. This sequence originates from a man between 65 and 85 years old with acute or convalescent COVID-19. The sequencing sample was made of peripheral blood.

The CDR3 loop is CASSSPDRAYGYTF. In DNA form, the CDR3 reads TGTGCCAGCAGCTCACCGGACAGGGCCTATGGCTACACCTTC. This sequence joins TRBV7-8 and TRBJ1-2; 8 bases match TRBD1. The trim removed 4 bases at V and 4 bases at J, leaving 5 bases unmatched. Germline lookup yields CDR1 SGHVS and CDR2 FQNEAQ. CDR3 length equals 14 residues.